One T cell receptor beta chain is described in this entry. The antigen is unknown. With constant-segment primers, 5'RACE yielded cDNA libraries of TCR alpha and TCR beta that carried sample barcodes and UMIs. TCRdb reanalysed the 5' RACE reads using MiXCR and keeps one entry per CDR3 protein. The sample shows 270,000 or so distinct CDR3 sequences, about a sixth of them seen only once. The entry originates in a study of T-cell memory formation after mild COVID-19. Regarding the study as a whole: The study found contracting CD4+ clones mainly in CM and EM and contracting CD8+ clones in EMRA.

This CDR3 comprises 16 residues. In germline, CDR1 is DFQATT, CDR2 SNEGSKA (reference sequence). Trimming cost V 6 bases and J 1 base; bases outside gene matches: 10. The chain employs TRBV20-1 and TRBJ2-3, with 10 bases that match TRBD2. The sequence derives from a man younger than 30 who had mild COVID-19 (a few samples of this study predate the infection). Cell type and time point are not known. The material sequenced was PBMCs or a T cell subset sorted from them (not recorded which). The CDR3 DNA reads as TGCAGTGCCCCCAGGCGGCTAGCGGGGGGCACAGATACGCAGTATTTT. Translated, it gives CSAPRRLAGGTDTQYF.